This TCR beta chain appears in the sequencing data of a study of cytomegalovirus exposure and HLA in healthy donors. PCR was performed using 60 Vbeta and 13 Jbeta primers. Profiled with immunoSEQ multiplex PCR; TCRdb holds only in-frame clones, not every one. The table includes 80,000 to 95,000 clones, roughly 86% detected once. This CDR3 comprises 14 residues. Per the germline V gene, CDR1 is MNHNS and CDR2 is SASEGT. V was pared by 4 bases and J by 8 bases, with 15 bases between. Sequencing was performed on PBMCs. The TCR originated in a woman younger than 35 in good health and CMV-seropositive. The chain combines TRBV6-1 with TRBJ2-1, with TRBD1 as a possible D gene (6 bases). DNA for the CDR3: TGTGCCAGCAGTGTACAGGGTAGTTTTTATGAGCAGTTCTTC. It encodes CASSVQGSFYEQFF.